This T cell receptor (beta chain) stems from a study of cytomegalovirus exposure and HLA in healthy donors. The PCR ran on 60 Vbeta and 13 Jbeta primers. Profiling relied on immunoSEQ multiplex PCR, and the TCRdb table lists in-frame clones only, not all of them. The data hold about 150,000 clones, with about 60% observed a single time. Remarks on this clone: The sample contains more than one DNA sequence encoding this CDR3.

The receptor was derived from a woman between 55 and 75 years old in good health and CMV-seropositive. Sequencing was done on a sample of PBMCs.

CDR3 protein: CASSQVPADTQYF. CDR3 DNA sequence: TGTGCCAGCAGCCAAGTTCCTGCAGATACGCAGTATTTT. J is TRBJ2-3 and V is TRBV14, with D unresolved. V was clipped by 1 base and J by 4 bases, with 6 bases between them. The CDR3 has 13 amino acids. Germline V gene lookup returns CDR1 SGHDN and CDR2 FVKESK.